This is a list of T cell receptor beta chains from one sample in a study of monozygotic twins with cystic fibrosis. The repertoire was sequenced with immunoSEQ multiplex PCR; TCRdb's copy has only in-frame clones and lacks some. The sample has some 35,000 clones; 90% to 95% are singletons. What was sequenced was blood. The receptor source for this set is a boy aged 2-15 years with cystic fibrosis. Each CDR3 is given with its conserved first and last residue.

>TRBV14
CASSIDRYITYNEQFF
>TRBV6-4
CASSDSETGELFF
>TRBV29-1
CSVGVSGYEQYF
>TRBV5-1
CASSPRDRGNTGELFF
>TRBV9
CASSVGGGIDEAFF
>TRBV6-4
CASSDESSGANVLTF
>TRBV7-8
CASSRHPNEQFF
>TRBV9
CASSPEGWVREGYTF
>TRBV6-5
CASSSAGTGRSYEQYF
>TRBV5-5
CASSLGRGSPLHF
>TRBV18
CASSPRGSGVYEQYF
>TRBV5-4
CASSPRAGVEAFF
>TRBV10-3
CAISEGDRNTGELFF
>TRBV7-2
CASRYTGTGDTEAFF
>TRBV29-1
CSVTAGVNTEAFF
>TRBV4-1
CASSQDIASGVPDTQYF
>TRBV7-8
CASSPDRNEQYF
>TRBV7-6
CASSLAGRYEQYF
>TRBV2
CASSEEVWTEAFF
>TRBV6-5
CASSYSATGGTEAFF
>TRBV6-4
CASSEAFHGYTF
>TRBV27
CASRGAVETQYF
>TRBV10-1
CASSESTGGSLLNTQYF
>TRBV10-3
CAIRRGAGDLYTEAFF
>TRBV5-4
CASSQDGWRYGYTF
>TRBV6-1
CASSESRGGEQYF
>TRBV4-1
CASSQVGEGSSGSPLHF
>TRBV11-3
CASSGGGVYEQYF
>TRBV7-2
CASTLVGSSLETQYF
>TRBV7-8
CASSPANDRRRSPLHF
>TRBV6-1
CASSEGPGDSPLHF